This T cell receptor (beta chain) was found in a study of blood T cells in healthy people across ages. About the research overall: Template switching caught about one barcoded beta molecule for each two T cells.

Then a second PCR, running about 7 to 11 cycles, was carried out with a sample-barcoded 5' primer and a J-beta primer mix. TCRdb called the 5' RACE reads again in MiXCR, with one record for every CDR3 protein. The sample yields about 1.4 million distinct CDR3 sequences, around 59% seen once. On this clonotype: Antigen: not known.

Trimming cost V 1 base and J 11 bases, with 11 bases left between them. This CDR3 contains 12 residues. CDR1 is SGHAT, CDR2 FQNNGV, per germline. Points from the study as a whole: Roughly linearly, TCR beta diversity per million T cells fell as age increased.

Source material: blood. This chain uses TRBV11-2 with TRBJ1-1; D is possibly TRBD1 (5 bases). This sequence was found in a man aged 18 to 30 in good health. The chain's CDR3 is CASSLGGTVAFF. As DNA, the CDR3 is TGTGCCAGCAGCTTAGGGGGGACTGTCGCTTTCTTT.